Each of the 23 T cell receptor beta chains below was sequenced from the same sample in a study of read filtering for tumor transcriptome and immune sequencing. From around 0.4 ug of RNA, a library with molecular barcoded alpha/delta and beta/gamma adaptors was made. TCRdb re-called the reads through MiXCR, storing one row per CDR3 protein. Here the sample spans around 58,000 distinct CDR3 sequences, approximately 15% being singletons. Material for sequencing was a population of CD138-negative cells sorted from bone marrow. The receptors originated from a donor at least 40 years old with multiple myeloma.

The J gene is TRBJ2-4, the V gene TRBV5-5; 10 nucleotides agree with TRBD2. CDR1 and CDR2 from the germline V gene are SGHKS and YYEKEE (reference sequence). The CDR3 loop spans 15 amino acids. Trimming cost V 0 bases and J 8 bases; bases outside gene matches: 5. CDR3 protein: CASSLAGTSEHIQYF. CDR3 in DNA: TGTGCCAGCAGCTTGGCAGGGACTAGCGAACACATTCAGTACTTC.

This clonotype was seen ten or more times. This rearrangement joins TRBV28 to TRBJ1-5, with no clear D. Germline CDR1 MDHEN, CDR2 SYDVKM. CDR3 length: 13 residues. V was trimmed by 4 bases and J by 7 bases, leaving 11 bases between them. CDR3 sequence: CASSSPPMQPQHF. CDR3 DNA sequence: TGTGCCAGCAGTTCCCCCCCCATGCAGCCCCAGCATTTT. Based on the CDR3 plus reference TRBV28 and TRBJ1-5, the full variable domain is DVKVTQSSRYLVKRTGEKVFLECVQDMDHENMFWYRQDPGLGLRLIYFSYDVKMKEKGDIPEGYSVSREKKERFSLILESASTNQTSMYLCASSSPPMQPQHFGDGTRLSIL.

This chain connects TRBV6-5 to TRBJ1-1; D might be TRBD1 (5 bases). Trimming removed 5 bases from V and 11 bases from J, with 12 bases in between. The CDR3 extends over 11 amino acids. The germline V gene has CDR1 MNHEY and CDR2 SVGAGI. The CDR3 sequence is CASSDYGGAFF. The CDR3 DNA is TGTGCCAGCAGTGACTACGGGGGGGCTTTCTTT.

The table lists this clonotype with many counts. The CDR3 spells CSARVMGREKLFF. The CDR3 bases are TGCAGTGCTAGAGTTATGGGGCGTGAAAAACTGTTTTTT. The chain recombines TRBV20-1 with TRBJ1-4; a weak D match, TRBD1 (5 bases). V lost 1 base to trimming and J lost 7 bases, with 10 bases between them. Germline CDR1 is DFQATT and CDR2 is SNEGSKA (reference sequence). The length of the CDR3 is 13 residues.

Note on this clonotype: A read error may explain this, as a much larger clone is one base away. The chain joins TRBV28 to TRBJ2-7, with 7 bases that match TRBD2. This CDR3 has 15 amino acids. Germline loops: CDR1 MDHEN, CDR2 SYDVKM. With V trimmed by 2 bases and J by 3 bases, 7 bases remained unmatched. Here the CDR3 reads CASSLRRESYYEQYF. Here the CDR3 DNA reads TGTGCCAGCAGTTTAAGGCGGGAGAGTTACTACGAGCAGTACTTC. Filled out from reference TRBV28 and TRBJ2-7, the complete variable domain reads DVKVTQSSRYLVKRTGEKVFLECVQDMDHENMFWYRQDPGLGLRLIYFSYDVKMKEKGDIPEGYSVSREKKERFSLILESASTNQTSMYLCASSLRRESYYEQYFGPGTRLTVT.

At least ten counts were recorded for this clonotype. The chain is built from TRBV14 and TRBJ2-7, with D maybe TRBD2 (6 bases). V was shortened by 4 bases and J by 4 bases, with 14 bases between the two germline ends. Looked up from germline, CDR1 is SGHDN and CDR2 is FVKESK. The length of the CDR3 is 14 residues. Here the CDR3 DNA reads TGTGCCAGCAGCCCCAGCGGCGGGGCTTACGAGCAGTACTTC. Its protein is CASSPSGGAYEQYF.

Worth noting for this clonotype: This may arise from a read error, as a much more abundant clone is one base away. DNA for the CDR3: TGTGCCAGCAGGCCTAGCGGGGAGGGGGATACGCAGTATTTT. It translates to CASRPSGEGDTQYF. V and J are TRBV12-3 or TRBV12-4 and TRBJ2-3, with TRBD2 identical over 9 bases. The CDR3 runs to 14 residues. Trimming took 6 bases from V and 6 from J; bases not matched to a gene: 7.

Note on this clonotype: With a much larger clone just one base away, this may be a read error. Here the CDR3 DNA reads TGCAGCGTTGAAGATTGGACTAGTTCGAATACGCCGTATTTT. Translating it yields CSVEDWTSSNTPYF. V gene TRBV29-1 combines with J gene TRBJ2-3, with TRBD2 matching over 7 bases. The CDR3 runs 14 residues. Germline V gene data show CDR1 as SQVTM and CDR2 as ANQGSEA.

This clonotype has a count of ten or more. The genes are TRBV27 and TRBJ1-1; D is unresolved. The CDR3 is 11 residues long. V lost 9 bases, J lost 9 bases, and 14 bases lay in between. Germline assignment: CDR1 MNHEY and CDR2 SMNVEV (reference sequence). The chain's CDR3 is CASLEAGQAFF. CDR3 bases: TGTGCCAGTCTGGAAGCCGGGCAAGCTTTCTTT.

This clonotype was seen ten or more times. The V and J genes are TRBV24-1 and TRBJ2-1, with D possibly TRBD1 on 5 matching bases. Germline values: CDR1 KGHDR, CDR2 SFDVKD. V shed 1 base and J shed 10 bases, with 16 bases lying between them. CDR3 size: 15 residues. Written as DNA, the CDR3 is TGTGCCACCAGTGATTTAAGTCAGGGAATAGGAGAGCAGTTCTTC. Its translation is CATSDLSQGIGEQFF.

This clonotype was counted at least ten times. The CDR3: CASSYSRTGMYQETQYF. The CDR3 DNA follows: TGTGCCAGCAGTTACTCGCGGACAGGGATGTACCAAGAGACCCAGTACTTC. The genes are TRBV6-6 and TRBJ2-5, with 8 bases aligning to TRBD1. J lost 0 bases, V lost 0 bases, and 6 bases had no gene match. CDR3 length: 17 residues. Germline CDR1 reads MNHNY; CDR2 reads SVGAGI (reference sequence).

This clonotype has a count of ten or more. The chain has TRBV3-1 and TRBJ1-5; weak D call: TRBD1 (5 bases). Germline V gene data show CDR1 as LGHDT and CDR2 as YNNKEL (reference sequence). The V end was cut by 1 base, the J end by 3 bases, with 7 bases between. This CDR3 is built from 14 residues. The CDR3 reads CASSQGQFNQPQHF. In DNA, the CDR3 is TGTGCCAGCAGCCAAGGACAGTTCAATCAGCCCCAGCATTTT. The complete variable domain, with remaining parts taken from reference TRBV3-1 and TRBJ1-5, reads DTAVSQTPKYLVTQMGNDKSIKCEQNLGHDTMYWYKQDSKKFLKIMFSYNNKELIINETVPNRFSPKSPDKAHLNLHINSLELGDSAVYFCASSQGQFNQPQHFGDGTRLSIL.

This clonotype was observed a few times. CDR3 DNA sequence: TGTGCCAGCAGCAGAGCGGGAGGGCGTAGCACAGATACGCAGTATTTT. Translation gives CASSRAGGRSTDTQYF. The rearrangement links TRBV5-4 to TRBJ2-3, with TRBD2 matching 10 bases. In germline, CDR1 is SGHNT, CDR2 YYREEE (reference sequence). The ends lost 4 bases at V and 0 bases at J; junction bases unmatched: 5. The CDR3 consists of 16 residues. Based on the CDR3 plus reference TRBV5-4 and TRBJ2-3, the full variable domain is ETGVTQSPTHLIKTRGQQVTLRCSSQSGHNTVSWYQQALGQGPQFIFQYYREEENGRGNFPPRFSGLQFPNYSSELNVNALELDDSALYLCASSRAGGRSTDTQYFGPGTRLTVL.

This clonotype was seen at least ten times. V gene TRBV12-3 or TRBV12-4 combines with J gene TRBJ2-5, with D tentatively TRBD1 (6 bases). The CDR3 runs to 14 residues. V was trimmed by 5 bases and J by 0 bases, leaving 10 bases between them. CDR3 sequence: CASSGDTNQETQYF. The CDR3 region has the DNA TGTGCCAGCAGTGGGGACACCAACCAAGAGACCCAGTACTTC.

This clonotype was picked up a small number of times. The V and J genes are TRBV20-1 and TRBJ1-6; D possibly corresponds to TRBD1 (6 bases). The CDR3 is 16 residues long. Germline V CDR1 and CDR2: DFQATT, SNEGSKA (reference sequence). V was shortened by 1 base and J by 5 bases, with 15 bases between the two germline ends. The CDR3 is CSARGLRDTDNSPLHF. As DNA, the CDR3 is TGCAGTGCTAGAGGGCTCCGGGACACTGATAATTCACCCCTCCACTTT.

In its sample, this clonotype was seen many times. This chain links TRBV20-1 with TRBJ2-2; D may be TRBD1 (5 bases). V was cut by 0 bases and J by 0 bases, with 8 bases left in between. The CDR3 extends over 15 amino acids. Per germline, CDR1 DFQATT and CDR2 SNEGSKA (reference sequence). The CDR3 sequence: CSARDATANTGELFF. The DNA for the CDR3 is TGCAGTGCTAGAGATGCGACAGCGAACACCGGGGAGCTGTTTTTT.

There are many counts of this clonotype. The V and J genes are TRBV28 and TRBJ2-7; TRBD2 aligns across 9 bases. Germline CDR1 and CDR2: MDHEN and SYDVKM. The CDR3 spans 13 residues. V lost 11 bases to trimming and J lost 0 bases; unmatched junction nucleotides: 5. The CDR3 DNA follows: TGTGCCGCGGCGGGAGGGAGCTCCTACGAGCAGTACTTC. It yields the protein CAAAGGSSYEQYF.

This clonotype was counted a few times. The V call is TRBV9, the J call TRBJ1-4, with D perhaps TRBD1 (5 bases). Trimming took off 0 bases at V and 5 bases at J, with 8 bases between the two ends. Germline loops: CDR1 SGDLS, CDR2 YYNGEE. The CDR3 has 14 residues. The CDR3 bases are TGTGCCAGCAGCGTAGGGGCAGGGAATGAAAAACTGTTTTTT. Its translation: CASSVGAGNEKLFF.

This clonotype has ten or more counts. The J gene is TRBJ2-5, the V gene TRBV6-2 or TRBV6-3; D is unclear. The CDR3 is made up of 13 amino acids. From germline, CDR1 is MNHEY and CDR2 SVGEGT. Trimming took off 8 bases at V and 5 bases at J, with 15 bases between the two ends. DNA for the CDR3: TGTGCCAGCTCTAAAGGCCGTATTGAGACCCAGTACTTC. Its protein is CASSKGRIETQYF.

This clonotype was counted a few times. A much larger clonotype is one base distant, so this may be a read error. CDR3 DNA sequence: TGTGCCAGCAGACCGGACAGGGGGCGCGCAGATCAGCCCCAGCATTTT. Its translation: CASRPDRGRADQPQHF. This rearrangement joins TRBV6-5 to TRBJ1-5; 11 bases map to TRBD1. The V segment lost 6 bases and the J segment 5 bases; nucleotides outside the gene matches: 9. CDR1 and CDR2 (germline): MNHEY, SVGAGI. The length of the CDR3 is 16 residues.

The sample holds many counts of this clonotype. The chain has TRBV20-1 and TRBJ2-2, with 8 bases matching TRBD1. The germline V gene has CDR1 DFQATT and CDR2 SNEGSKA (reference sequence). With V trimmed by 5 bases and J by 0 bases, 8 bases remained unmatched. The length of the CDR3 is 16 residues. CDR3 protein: CSAFGQGNANTGELFF. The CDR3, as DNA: TGCAGTGCTTTTGGACAGGGAAACGCGAACACCGGGGAGCTGTTTTTT.

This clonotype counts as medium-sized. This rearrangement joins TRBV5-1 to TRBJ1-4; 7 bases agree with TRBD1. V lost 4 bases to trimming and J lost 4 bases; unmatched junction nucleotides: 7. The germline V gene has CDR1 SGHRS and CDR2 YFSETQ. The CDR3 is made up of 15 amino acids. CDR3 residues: CASSPGTARNEKLFF. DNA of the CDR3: TGCGCCAGCAGCCCGGGGACAGCCCGTAATGAAAAACTGTTTTTT.

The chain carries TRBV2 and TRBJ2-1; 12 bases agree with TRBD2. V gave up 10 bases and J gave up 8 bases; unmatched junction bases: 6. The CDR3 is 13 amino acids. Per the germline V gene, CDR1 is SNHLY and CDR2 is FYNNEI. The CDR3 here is CATRLAGVDEQFF. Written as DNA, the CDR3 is TGTGCCACAAGACTAGCGGGAGTCGATGAGCAGTTCTTC.